This T cell receptor beta chain stems from a study of beta chain features in type 1 diabetes. Points from the study as a whole: There was a moderate but significant shortening of TCRB CDR3s in all four CD4+ subsets of Type 1 diabetes patients.

Every bit of the isolated RNA underwent reverse transcription, so sequencing read expressed TCRB transcripts. Produced via immunoSEQ multiplex PCR; TCRdb's table is partial and in-frame only. The sample holds about 340,000 clones, roughly 13% seen once. Worth noting for this clone: What it binds is unknown.

The source of this sequence is a woman between 18 and 30 years old with type 1 diabetes. The source material was naive CD4+ T cells from blood.

The CDR3 loop is CASSQGAGAGGVHNEQFF. Written as DNA, the CDR3 is TGCGCCAGCAGCCAAGGGGCCGGAGCGGGAGGGGTGCACAATGAGCAGTTCTTC. The chain employs TRBV4-3 and TRBJ2-1; 10 bases are shared with TRBD2. The CDR3 has 18 residues. The germline V gene encodes CDR1 LGHNA and CDR2 YSLEER. The J segment lost 5 bases and the V segment lost 1 base, leaving 11 bases of the junction unmatched.